This TCR beta chain came from a study of prognosis after radiotherapy for stage I lung cancer. Turning to the study itself: With about a dozen men and roughly 6 women, the cohort's median age was roughly 74 years, range about 53–95.

From genomic DNA, two-round multiplex PCR was used to amplify TCR beta CDR3. Primers specific to each TRBV and TRBJ gene were used in first-round PCR. Each CDR3 protein gets one entry after TCRdb re-called the multiplex PCR reads with MiXCR. The table shows about 59,000 distinct CDR3 sequences, with 26% occurring only once. This clonotype was seen only a few times. The antigen remains undetermined. The CDR3 totals 17 residues. The V segment lost 5 bases and the J segment 0 bases; nucleotides outside the gene matches: 9. Germline V gene lookup returns CDR1 SGHAT and CDR2 FQNNGV. Findings of the study overall: The authors reported that TRBV and TRBJ gene usage differed between patients with and without metastases. Whether the expanded TCR clones were tumor-specific was not determined.

The origin of this receptor is a donor aged 50 or older with non-small cell lung cancer. Source: PBMCs, taken before or after stereotactic body radiation therapy (not recorded which). The chain has TRBV11-2 and TRBJ1-1; the match to TRBD1 covers 10 bases. The CDR3 bases are TGTGCCAGCAGCCCCTATGGACAGGGGGGAGTGAACACTGAAGCTTTCTTT. Amino acid sequence: CASSPYGQGGVNTEAFF.